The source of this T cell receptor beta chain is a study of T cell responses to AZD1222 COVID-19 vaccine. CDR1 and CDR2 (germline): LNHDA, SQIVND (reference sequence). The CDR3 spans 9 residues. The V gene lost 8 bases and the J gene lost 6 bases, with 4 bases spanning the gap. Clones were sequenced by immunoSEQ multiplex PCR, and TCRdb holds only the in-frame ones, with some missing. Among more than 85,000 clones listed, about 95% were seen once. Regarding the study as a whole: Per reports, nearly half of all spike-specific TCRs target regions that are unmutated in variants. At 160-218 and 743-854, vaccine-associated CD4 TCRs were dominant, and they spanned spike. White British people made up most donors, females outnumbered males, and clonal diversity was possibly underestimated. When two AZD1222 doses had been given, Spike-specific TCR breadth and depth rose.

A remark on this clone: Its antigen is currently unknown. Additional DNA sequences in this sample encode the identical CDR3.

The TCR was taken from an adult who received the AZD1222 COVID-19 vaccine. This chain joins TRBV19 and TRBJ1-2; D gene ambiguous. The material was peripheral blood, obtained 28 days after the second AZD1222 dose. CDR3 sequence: CASGNGYTF. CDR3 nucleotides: TGTGCCAGTGGGAATGGCTACACCTTC. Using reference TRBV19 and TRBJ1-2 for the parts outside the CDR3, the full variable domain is DGGITQSPKYLFRKEGQNVTLSCEQNLNHDAMYWYRQDPGQGLRLIYYSQIVNDFQKGDIAEGYSVSREKKESFPLTVTSAQKNPTAFYLCASGNGYTFGSGTRLTVV.